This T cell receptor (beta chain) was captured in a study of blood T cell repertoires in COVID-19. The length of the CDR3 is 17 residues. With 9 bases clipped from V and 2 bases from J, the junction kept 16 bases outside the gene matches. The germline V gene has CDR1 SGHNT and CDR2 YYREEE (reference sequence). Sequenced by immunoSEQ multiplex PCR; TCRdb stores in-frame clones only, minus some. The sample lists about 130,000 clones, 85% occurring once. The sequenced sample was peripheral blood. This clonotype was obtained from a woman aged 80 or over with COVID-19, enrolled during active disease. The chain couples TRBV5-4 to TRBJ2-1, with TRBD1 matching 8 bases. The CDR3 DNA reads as TGTGCCACCCAAGACAGGGGCGTGGGGCCCACCTACAATGAGCAGTTCTTC. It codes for CATQDRGVGPTYNEQFF.